The T cell receptor (beta chain) described here comes from a study of CDR3 diversity in severe acne. One entry per CDR3 protein results from TCRdb running MiXCR on the PCR reads. Of about 90,000 distinct CDR3 sequences in the sample, about 52% are singletons; the top ten hold around 9.1%. As for this clonotype: This clone may be a read error of a much larger clone one base away.

The sequenced sample was blood. The sequence came from a male donor in good health, serving as a control.

CDR3 bases: TGTGCCAGCAAAGATCCCCGTGGCCTCTATGGCTACACCTTC. It encodes CASKDPRGLYGYTF. The chain joins TRBV25-1 to TRBJ1-2; no definite D call. Germline CDR1 reads MGHDK; CDR2 reads SYGVNS. V was clipped by 7 bases and J by 4 bases, with 16 bases between them. The CDR3 is made up of 14 amino acids.